Listed below are T cell receptor beta chains from one sample, sequenced in a study of OX40 agonist ivuxolimab in advanced cancers. Repertoires were generated with immunoSEQ multiplex PCR, while TCRdb's copy carries only in-frame clones and drops some. The table has about 78,000 clones, approximately 90% seen once; the top ten hold under 3.5%. The input for sequencing was CD4+ or CD8+ T cells sorted from blood, taken in a trial of the OX40 agonist ivuxolimab. All receptors come from an adult with an advanced solid tumor such as melanoma, head and neck, liver or kidney cancer. CDR3s include the opening cysteine and the closing phenylalanine or tryptophan. Fields, in order: clone size, J gene, D gene, V gene, CDR3 DNA, CDR3 protein. The D gene is left open where the match is weak. Where a row states a size, it is once, few, many or the class of an expanded clone; other rows omit it.

NA TRBJ1-2 NA TRBV29-1 TGCAGCGTTGAAAGTAGGGGCCCTAGGTATGGCTACACCTTC CSVESRGPRYGYTF
once TRBJ2-2 TRBD2 TRBV28 TGTGCCAGCAGTTTATATGAGGGAGGGCCCCCCGGGGAGCTGTTTTTT CASSLYEGGPPGELFF
many TRBJ1-5 NA TRBV7-2 TGTGCCAGCAGCTTCGATAATCAGCCCCAGCATTTT CASSFDNQPQHF
once TRBJ2-1 TRBD1 TRBV10-3 TGTGCCATCAGTGAGCAGGGGGCGATGAATGAGCAGTTCTTC CAISEQGAMNEQFF
NA TRBJ1-4 NA TRBV7-9 TGTGCCAGCAGCTTAAACCCATGGGCTAATGAAAAACTGTTTTTT CASSLNPWANEKLFF
NA TRBJ1-2 TRBD1 TRBV7-2 TGTGCCAGCAGCGCGCCTGTCGGGACAGGGTACACCTTC CASSAPVGTGYTF
NA TRBJ1-2 TRBD1 TRBV28 TGTGCCAGCAGCTTAACCGGGACAGGGGCTTATGGCTACACCTTC CASSLTGTGAYGYTF
NA TRBJ2-7 NA TRBV5-1 TGCGCCAGCAGCTTTGGGATGGGGGCCGAGCAGTACTTC CASSFGMGAEQYF
NA TRBJ2-5 TRBD2 TRBV6-5 TGTGCCAGCAGCGCCCCGGGACTAGCCCAAGAGACCCAGTACTTC CASSAPGLAQETQYF
NA TRBJ2-7 NA TRBV5-1 TGCGCCAGCAGCTTGAGGGACGGAAATAGGGAGCAGTACTTC CASSLRDGNREQYF
NA TRBJ2-1 TRBD2 TRBV29-1 TGCAGCGTTGAAAGGTGGGGTAGCGGGAGAATTGTCAATGAGCAGTTCTTC CSVERWGSGRIVNEQFF
few TRBJ1-1 NA TRBV20-1 TGCAGTGCTATGAGGGGCACTGAAGCTTTCTTT CSAMRGTEAFF
NA TRBJ1-5 NA TRBV4-1 TGCGCCAGCAGCCGAGGGGGGGGCAATCAGCCCCAGCATTTT CASSRGGGNQPQHF
NA TRBJ1-5 NA TRBV5-5 TGCGCCAGCAGCCTTTGGGGGGGCAATCAGCCCCAGCATTTT CASSLWGGNQPQHF
NA TRBJ2-2 NA TRBV5-1 TGCGCCAGCAGTTCCCGTGGGGCGGGGGAGCTGTTTTTT CASSSRGAGELFF
NA TRBJ1-4 NA TRBV7-6 TGTGCCAGCAGCCCCCGATGGGCTAATGAAAAACTGTTTTTT CASSPRWANEKLFF
NA TRBJ2-5 NA TRBV5-4 TGTGCCAGCAGCTTGAATGCTCAGGAGACCCAGTACTTC CASSLNAQETQYF
NA TRBJ1-2 TRBD1 TRBV5-4 TGTGCCAGCAGCTTGGGGACAGGGTTTGGCTACACCTTC CASSLGTGFGYTF
NA TRBJ2-3 NA TRBV5-1 TGCGCCAGCTCCCCCGGCACAGATACGCAGTATTTT CASSPGTDTQYF
NA TRBJ2-1 NA TRBV5-1 TGCGCCAGCAGCGAACGGGACGCTCAGCAGTTCTTC CASSERDAQQFF
NA TRBJ1-1 NA TRBV5-1 TGCGCCAGCAGCGTAAACAGGGACGCTGAAGCTTTCTTT CASSVNRDAEAFF